This entry lists 23 T cell receptor beta chains sequenced from one sample in a study of cytomegalovirus exposure and HLA in healthy donors. A multiplex PCR was run with 60 Vbeta primers and 13 Jbeta primers. Using immunoSEQ multiplex PCR, the repertoire was profiled, and TCRdb retains in-frame clones only, with some absent. Here the sample spans 150,000 to 200,000 clones, about 78% being singletons. Material: PBMCs. The source is a male donor in good health and CMV-seronegative.

This clone has at least ten counts. The J gene is TRBJ1-5, the V gene TRBV27; D is possibly TRBD1 (5 bases). The CDR3 is made up of 14 amino acids. V gave up 6 bases and J gave up 7 bases, with 16 bases separating them. Germline V lookup: CDR1 MNHEY, CDR2 SMNVEV (reference sequence). This chain's CDR3 is CASSKRFGGQPQHF. In nucleotides, the CDR3 is TGTGCCAGCAGCAAACGTTTCGGGGGGCAGCCCCAGCATTTT.

On this clone: One end of the junction fails to match germline, which may point to a read error. V usage is TRBV7-7 and J usage is TRBJ2-5; TRBD2 matches 12 bases. This CDR3 comprises 16 residues. From germline, CDR1 is SSHAT and CDR2 FNYEAQ (reference sequence). CDR3 loop: CASSATLAGGQETQYF. CDR3 coding DNA: TGTGCTAGCAGCGCCACACTAGCGGGGGGACAAGAGACCCAGTACTTC.

CDR3 sequence: CASSLGATGGSEQYF. Here the CDR3 DNA reads TGTGCCAGCAGCTTAGGTGCGACAGGGGGCAGCGAGCAGTACTTC. The rearrangement links TRBV11-2 to TRBJ2-7, with 10 nucleotides matching TRBD1. This CDR3 comprises 15 residues. Germline values: CDR1 SGHAT, CDR2 FQNNGV. Trimming removed 1 base from V and 6 bases from J; junction bases left unmatched: 6.

V is TRBV6-6 and J is TRBJ2-5; no definite D call. Germline CDR1 reads MNHNY; CDR2 reads SVGAGI (reference sequence). The CDR3 consists of 13 residues. V gave up 2 bases and J gave up 0 bases, with 4 bases separating them. This chain's CDR3 is CASSYGHQETQYF. DNA of the CDR3: TGTGCCAGCAGTTACGGGCACCAAGAGACCCAGTACTTC.

The genes are TRBV7-9 and TRBJ2-7; 9 bases are shared with TRBD2. V shed 3 bases, J shed 0 bases, and the junction held 3 bases outside the gene matches. The CDR3 totals 15 residues. Germline lookup yields CDR1 SEHNR and CDR2 FQNEAQ (reference sequence). This CDR3 is CASSFSGGSSYEQYF. The CDR3 nucleotides are TGTGCCAGCAGCTTTAGCGGGGGAAGCTCCTACGAGCAGTACTTC.

The CDR3 region has the DNA TGTGCCAGCAGCGGCCAGGGTCGAAACATTCAGTACTTC. As protein: CASSGQGRNIQYF. The chain uses TRBV7-2 and TRBJ2-4, with D possibly being TRBD1 (5 bases). CDR1 SGHTA and CDR2 FQGNSA come from the germline V gene. This CDR3 has 13 amino acids. Trimming removed 5 bases from V and 6 bases from J, with 11 bases in between.

This clone was counted only a few times. The chain uses TRBV10-3 and TRBJ2-7; the D gene is possibly TRBD1 (5 bases). Germline V lookup: CDR1 ENHRY, CDR2 SYGVKD. Trimming removed 7 bases from V and 2 bases from J, with 12 bases in between. The CDR3 extends over 13 amino acids. The CDR3 DNA is TGTGCCATCATGGATTCCAGGGCCTACGAGCAGTACTTC. Translating gives CAIMDSRAYEQYF.

J is TRBJ2-2 and V is TRBV5-1, with no clear D. The V end was cut by 0 bases, the J end by 6 bases, with 12 bases between. This CDR3 has 15 residues. Per the germline V gene, CDR1 is SGHRS and CDR2 is YFSETQ. The CDR3 DNA is TGCGCCAGCAGCTTGGATGGAACACGGGCCGGGGAGCTGTTTTTT. Its translation is CASSLDGTRAGELFF. The complete variable domain, with remaining parts taken from reference TRBV5-1 and TRBJ2-2, reads KAGVTQTPRYLIKTRGQQVTLSCSPISGHRSVSWYQQTPGQGLQFLFEYFSETQRNKGNFPGRFSGRQFSNSRSEMNVSTLELGDSALYLCASSLDGTRAGELFFGEGSRLTVL.

The chain couples TRBV2 to TRBJ2-2; tentative D call: TRBD1 (6 bases). CDR3 size: 14 residues. Trimming removed 6 bases at V and 4 bases at J, with 12 bases between. Germline loops: CDR1 SNHLY, CDR2 FYNNEI. The chain's CDR3 is CASRVGTTTGELFF. The CDR3 nucleotides are TGTGCCAGCAGAGTCGGGACAACCACCGGGGAGCTGTTTTTT.

As DNA, the CDR3 is TGCGCCAGCAGCTTGGCAGCGGGGGGCTACAATGAGCAGTTCTTC. Translating it yields CASSLAAGGYNEQFF. The rearrangement links TRBV5-1 to TRBJ2-1, with 9 bases matching TRBD2. V was pared by 0 bases and J by 3 bases, with 1 base of the junction left unmatched. The CDR3 is 15 residues long. Germline CDR1 SGHRS, CDR2 YFSETQ.

V is TRBV9 and J is TRBJ1-2; D is unclear. The CDR3 totals 13 residues. CDR1 and CDR2 from the germline V gene are SGDLS and YYNGEE. V was trimmed by 1 base and J by 2 bases, leaving 6 bases between them. The CDR3, as DNA: TGTGCCAGCAGCGTAACACAGAACTATGGCTACACCTTC. Translation: CASSVTQNYGYTF.

The rearrangement joins TRBV7-9 to TRBJ2-7; D is unresolved. This CDR3 region has 14 residues. Trimming shortened V by 0 bases and J by 0 bases, and 6 bases separated the two germline ends. CDR1 is SEHNR and CDR2 is FQNEAQ in the germline V gene (reference sequence). The CDR3 here is CASSLAQSSYEQYF. CDR3 in DNA: TGTGCCAGCAGCTTAGCACAGAGCTCCTACGAGCAGTACTTC.

This sequence joins TRBV7-6 and TRBJ2-5; D is perhaps TRBD1 (5 bases). CDR3 length: 16 residues. Per germline, CDR1 SGHVS and CDR2 FNYEAQ. V lost 1 base to trimming and J lost 4 bases, with 16 bases between them. The DNA for the CDR3 is TGTGCCAGCAGCTTAGTCGGCAGGGCGAGAACAGAGACCCAGTACTTC. This translates into CASSLVGRARTETQYF.

This clone came up once. This rearrangement joins TRBV5-6 to TRBJ1-5; 9 bases align to TRBD1. This CDR3 contains 14 residues. With V trimmed by 3 bases and J by 7 bases, 5 bases remained unmatched. CDR1 and CDR2 from the germline V gene are SGHDT and YYEEEE. The CDR3 DNA reads TGTGCCAGCAGCTCGGGACAGGGAGGACAGCCCCAGCATTTT. It is translated as CASSSGQGGQPQHF.

This chain connects TRBV7-2 to TRBJ2-6; 8 bases match TRBD1. In germline, CDR1 is SGHTA, CDR2 FQGNSA. Trimming removed 0 bases from V and 4 bases from J; junction bases left unmatched: 8. This CDR3 is 18 amino acids long. DNA of the CDR3: TGTGCCAGCAGCTTAGCCGCAGGGGGCTCAGGAGGGGCCAACGTCCTGACTTTC. Protein product: CASSLAAGGSGGANVLTF.

The genes are TRBV7-9 and TRBJ2-7; unclear D gene. Between the trimmed V and J ends, which lost 6 bases and 4 bases, there was a span of 7 bases. The CDR3 is 11 amino acids. CDR1 is SEHNR, CDR2 FQNEAQ, per germline (reference sequence). The CDR3, as DNA: TGTGCCAGCAGTCCAGGTTACGAGCAGTACTTC. This codes for CASSPGYEQYF. Drawing the rest from reference TRBV7-9 and TRBJ2-7, the complete variable domain is DTGVSQNPRHKITKRGQNVTFRCDPISEHNRLYWYRQTLGQGPEFLTYFQNEAQLEKSRLLSDRFSAERPKGSFSTLEIQRTEQGDSAMYLCASSPGYEQYFGPGTRLTVT.

The sample holds one count of this clone. The chain carries TRBV4-2 and TRBJ2-5; 10 bases fit TRBD1. Near its end, the DNA agrees better with TRBJ2-7, so the J call may be wrong. CDR3 length equals 15 residues. The germline gives CDR1 LGHNA, CDR2 YNFKEQ. DNA of the CDR3: TGTGCCAGCAGCCAAGGGGGGGGACAGGGGTACGAGCAGTACTTC. Its protein product is CASSQGGGQGYEQYF.

The rearrangement uses TRBV29-1 and TRBJ2-5; 8 bases align to TRBD1. The germline gives CDR1 SQVTM, CDR2 ANQGSEA. This CDR3 spans 13 amino acids. With 4 bases clipped from V and 2 bases from J, the junction kept 3 bases outside the gene matches. CDR3 protein: CSVGGQGQETQYF. CDR3 nucleotides: TGCAGCGTTGGCGGACAGGGTCAAGAGACCCAGTACTTC.

The chain links TRBV27 to TRBJ2-7; 8 bases align to TRBD2. The CDR3 consists of 17 residues. Germline assignment: CDR1 MNHEY and CDR2 SMNVEV (reference sequence). V was pared by 3 bases and J by 5 bases, with 15 bases of the junction left unmatched. The CDR3 region has the DNA TGTGCCAGCAGTTTTTTATCGAGCGGGAGTGTGTTAGACGAGCAGTACTTC. Protein product: CASSFLSSGSVLDEQYF.

The rearrangement uses TRBV7-3 and TRBJ2-5; D remains ambiguous. This CDR3 is built from 13 residues. With 1 base removed from V and 5 bases from J, the gap between germline ends came to 8 bases. CDR1 SGHTA and CDR2 FQGTGA come from the germline V gene. This CDR3 reads CASSLSMRETQYF. CDR3 DNA: TGTGCCAGCAGCTTAAGTATGCGGGAGACCCAGTACTTC.

This clone was seen more than once but under ten times. The chain has TRBV9 and TRBJ2-7; 9 nucleotides align to TRBD1. CDR1 and CDR2 (germline): SGDLS, YYNGEE. V dropped 0 bases and J dropped 2; count of bases not matched to a gene: 6. This CDR3 contains 16 residues. CDR3 in amino acids: CASSVGGTGLPYEQYF. The CDR3 DNA reads as TGTGCCAGCAGCGTAGGTGGGACAGGGTTACCCTACGAGCAGTACTTC.

J is TRBJ1-6 and V is TRBV27; D call uncertain. Germline V gives CDR1 MNHEY, CDR2 SMNVEV (reference sequence). This CDR3 has 15 residues. The ends were cut back, 5 bases at V and 5 bases at J, with 13 bases in the middle. CDR3 loop: CASSPSRGDNSPLHF. The CDR3 nucleotides are TGTGCCAGCAGTCCCTCCCGGGGAGATAATTCACCCCTCCACTTT.

This chain uses TRBV6-6 with TRBJ2-3; 10 nucleotides line up with TRBD1. The junction had 7 bases not matched to a gene; V was cut back by 6 bases and J by 4 bases. Germline V gene lookup returns CDR1 MNHNY and CDR2 SVGAGI (reference sequence). The CDR3 length is 15 residues. The CDR3 DNA reads TGTGCCAGCAGGCCCCGGGACAGGGGATCAGATACGCAGTATTTT. Amino acid sequence: CASRPRDRGSDTQYF.